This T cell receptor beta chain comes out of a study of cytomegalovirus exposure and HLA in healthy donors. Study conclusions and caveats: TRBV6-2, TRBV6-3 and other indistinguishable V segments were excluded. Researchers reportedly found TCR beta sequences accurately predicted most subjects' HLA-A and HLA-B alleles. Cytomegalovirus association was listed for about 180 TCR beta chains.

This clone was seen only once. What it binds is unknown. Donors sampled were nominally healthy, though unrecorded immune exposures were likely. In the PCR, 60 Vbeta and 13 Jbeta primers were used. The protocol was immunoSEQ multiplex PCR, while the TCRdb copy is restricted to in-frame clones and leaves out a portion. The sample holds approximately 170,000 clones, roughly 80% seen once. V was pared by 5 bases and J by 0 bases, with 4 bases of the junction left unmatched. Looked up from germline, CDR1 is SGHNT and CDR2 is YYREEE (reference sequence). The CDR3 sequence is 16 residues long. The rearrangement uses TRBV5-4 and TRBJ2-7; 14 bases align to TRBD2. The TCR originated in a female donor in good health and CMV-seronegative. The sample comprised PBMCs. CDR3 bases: TGTGCCAGCAGTTACGGGACTAGCGGGGGCTCCTACGAGCAGTACTTC. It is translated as CASSYGTSGGSYEQYF.